The source of this T cell receptor beta chain is a study of lymphopenia after photon versus proton radiotherapy. Broader study findings: Post-nadir TCR diversity decline inversely tracked overall survival among those who died. Proton therapy kept repertoires fairly stable, unlike photons, which gained effector/memory cells.

V lost 7 bases to trimming and J lost 5 bases; unmatched junction nucleotides: 10. CDR1 MNHNS and CDR2 SASEGT come from the germline V gene. The CDR3 runs 14 residues. Of note for this clone: The antigen is not known.

Sequenced by immunoSEQ multiplex PCR; TCRdb stores in-frame clones only, minus some. The sample lists around 50,000 clones, about 81% occurring once. The genes are TRBV6-1 and TRBJ2-7, with 8 bases lining up with TRBD2. Sequences were derived from peripheral blood, sampled from a patient treated with proton-based radiotherapy. The receptor's source is a man in his sixties with pancreatic cancer. CDR3 sequence (DNA): TGTGCCAGCACCCCCGCAGCGGGAGTCAACGAGCAGTACTTC. It codes for CASTPAAGVNEQYF.